These 24 T cell receptor beta chains share one sample of origin, sequenced in a study of sequential checkpoint blockade in melanoma. Libraries were prepared by immunoSEQ multiplex PCR; TCRdb keeps only in-frame clonotypes and omits some of them. Altogether fewer than 6,500 clones are present, around 20% being singletons, with the ten largest covering over 8.5%. The treatment denotes: randomized to nivolumab then ipilimumab (arm A) or the reverse (arm B). The input for sequencing was tumor tissue (inferred from file names), taken from a patient given nivolumab and ipilimumab in sequence. The origin of the receptors is a human donor with melanoma.

This clone was detected only once. The chain links TRBV5-1 to TRBJ2-1; the match to TRBD2 covers 11 bases. J lost 12 bases, V lost 4 bases, and 12 bases had no gene match. This CDR3 comprises 15 residues. The germline V gene has CDR1 SGHRS and CDR2 YFSETQ. CDR3 residues: CASSPTSGVELGQFF. The CDR3 DNA reads TGCGCCAGCAGCCCGACTAGCGGGGTGGAGTTAGGGCAGTTCTTC.

The CDR3 DNA is TGCGCCAGCAGTCAATCTTATTACAGGGGGCATACCGGGGAGCTGTTTTTT. Translating gives CASSQSYYRGHTGELFF. The rearrangement uses TRBV23-1 and TRBJ2-2, with 9 bases fitting TRBD1. TRBV23-1 is marked as an open reading frame, function uncertain. The CDR3 is made up of 17 amino acids. Trimming took 0 bases from V and 5 from J; bases not matched to a gene: 7.

The V and J genes are TRBV28 and TRBJ2-7, with D possibly matching TRBD1 (5 bases). Germline V gives CDR1 MDHEN, CDR2 SYDVKM. Trimming removed 9 bases from V and 2 bases from J, with 17 bases in between. CDR3 size: 14 residues. The CDR3 reads CASSEWWGTYEQYF. The CDR3 nucleotides read TGTGCCAGTTCGGAGTGGTGGGGCACCTACGAGCAGTACTTC.

V is TRBV9 and J is TRBJ2-5; TRBD2 agrees at 7 bases. Losses at the gene ends were 8 bases for V and 5 bases for J; bases not matched to a gene: 6. Germline assignment: CDR1 SGDLS and CDR2 YYNGEE. The CDR3 sequence is 12 residues long. As DNA, the CDR3 is TGTGCCAGTTCTAGCGGTTGGGAGACCCAGTACTTC. This encodes CASSSGWETQYF.

This clone was counted ten times or more. The rearrangement joins TRBV11-3 to TRBJ2-1, with 8 bases identical to TRBD2. V shed 5 bases, J shed 4 bases, and the junction held 10 bases outside the gene matches. Germline CDR1 SGHNT, CDR2 YENEEA. The CDR3 consists of 16 residues. CDR3 DNA: TGTGCCAGCAGCCAAGCCTCAGCGGGAGCTTACAATGAGCAGTTCTTC. Residues: CASSQASAGAYNEQFF.

This clone was seen more than once but under ten times. The chain has TRBV28 and TRBJ2-5; TRBD2 is a possible D gene (6 bases). The CDR3 is 15 amino acids. CDR1 MDHEN and CDR2 SYDVKM come from the germline V gene. V was clipped by 5 bases and J by 2 bases, with 15 bases between them. CDR3 loop: CASSPARDWQETQYF. The DNA of the CDR3 is TGTGCCAGCAGTCCGGCCCGGGACTGGCAAGAGACCCAGTACTTC.

This clone counts as medium-sized. The chain couples TRBV15 to TRBJ1-3; weak D call: TRBD1 (5 bases). The CDR3 has 14 residues. Germline values: CDR1 LNHNV, CDR2 YYDKDF (reference sequence). V lost 5 bases, J lost 3 bases, and 11 bases lay in between. The CDR3: CATSERGGGNTIYF. In nucleotides, the CDR3 is TGTGCCACCAGCGAAAGGGGAGGTGGAAACACCATATATTTT. Combining the CDR3 with reference TRBV15 and TRBJ1-3 gives the whole variable domain DAMVIQNPRYQVTQFGKPVTLSCSQTLNHNVMYWYQQKSSQAPKLLFHYYDKDFNNEADTPDNFQSRRPNTSFCFLDIRSPGLGDTAMYLCATSERGGGNTIYFGEGSWLTVV.

The table lists this clone with a few counts. The CDR3 region has the DNA TGTGCCAGCAGCGGGGGGATGTATAGCAATCAGCCCCAGCATTTT. Translation: CASSGGMYSNQPQHF. The chain links TRBV11-3 to TRBJ1-5; D is perhaps TRBD1 (5 bases). The CDR3 consists of 15 residues. CDR1 is SGHNT and CDR2 is YENEEA in the germline V gene. V was shortened by 5 bases and J by 0 bases, with 11 bases between the two germline ends.

Within the sample, this clone is medium-sized (0.01 to 0.1%). The chain has TRBV15 and TRBJ2-3, with D unclear. The germline V and J ends were trimmed by 0 bases and 2 bases, with 18 bases remaining between them. This CDR3 is built from 18 residues. Germline V gene data show CDR1 as LNHNV and CDR2 as YYDKDF (reference sequence). Here the CDR3 reads CATSRERPGTSPTDTQYF. CDR3 in DNA: TGTGCCACCAGCAGAGAGAGGCCGGGTACCTCTCCCACAGATACGCAGTATTTT.

The chain carries TRBV27 and TRBJ1-2; TRBD1 might be the D (5 bases). CDR1 is MNHEY, CDR2 SMNVEV, per germline (reference sequence). The CDR3 contains 14 residues. V was cut by 3 bases and J by 4 bases, with 12 bases left in between. The CDR3 nucleotides are TGTGCCAGCAGTTTCGGGCAGGGAGTCTATGGCTACACCTTC. It codes for CASSFGQGVYGYTF.

This clone was observed once. The chain couples TRBV5-1 to TRBJ2-1; D is perhaps TRBD2 (6 bases). The CDR3 contains 16 residues. The V and J ends lost 0 bases and 7 bases respectively, with 17 bases between them. Germline V gene data show CDR1 as SGHRS and CDR2 as YFSETQ. As DNA, the CDR3 is TGCGCCAGCAGCTTGGGGGCGGGACTGGGCTTTAATGAGCAGTTCTTC. Residues: CASSLGAGLGFNEQFF.

This clone is classed as medium-sized (0.01 to 0.1%). V is TRBV11-3 and J is TRBJ2-7, with 9 bases that match TRBD1. This CDR3 comprises 16 residues. V gave up 5 bases and J gave up 2 bases; unmatched junction bases: 10. The germline CDR1 and CDR2 sequences are SGHNT and YENEEA. The CDR3 bases are TGTGCCAGCAGCGAACCGGGACAGGGTCCTCCCTACGAGCAGTACTTC. Its translation: CASSEPGQGPPYEQYF.

The gene calls are TRBV11-3 and TRBJ2-4; D perhaps matches TRBD2 (7 bases). The V and J ends lost 3 bases and 4 bases respectively, with 22 bases between them. CDR1 is SGHNT, CDR2 YENEEA, per germline. This CDR3 spans 18 amino acids. The CDR3 DNA sequence: TGTGCCAGCAGCTTCATTTATCGGGGGGCAGGTTTGAAAAACATTCAGTACTTC. Residues: CASSFIYRGAGLKNIQYF.

This clone was counted only a few times. The genes are TRBV11-3 and TRBJ1-4, with D possibly being TRBD1 (6 bases). V shed 2 bases and J shed 2 bases, with 12 bases lying between them. This CDR3 is built from 16 residues. Germline V lookup: CDR1 SGHNT, CDR2 YENEEA. The CDR3 DNA follows: TGTGCCAGCAGCTTATTGGGGGCAGAGACTAATGAAAAACTGTTTTTT. Translation: CASSLLGAETNEKLFF.

This clone was detected a few times. The chain is built from TRBV19 and TRBJ1-5, with D unresolved. The length of the CDR3 is 13 residues. The ends were cut back, 3 bases at V and 3 bases at J, with 6 bases in the middle. Germline CDR1 is LNHDA and CDR2 is SQIVND (reference sequence). CDR3 sequence (DNA): TGTGCCAGTAGTATTAAATTCAATCAGCCCCAGCATTTT. This translates into CASSIKFNQPQHF.

This clone occurred a few times. This sequence joins TRBV28 and TRBJ2-2; 10 bases are shared with TRBD1. V dropped 8 bases and J dropped 6; count of bases not matched to a gene: 3. The V gene's germline CDR1 is MDHEN and CDR2 SYDVKM. The CDR3 has 13 residues. CDR3 coding DNA: TGTGCCAGCGGGACAGGGGTTCCCGGGGAGCTGTTTTTT. Residues: CASGTGVPGELFF.

In this sample, this clone turned up a few times. V gene TRBV9 combines with J gene TRBJ2-1; no firm D call. CDR3 length: 13 residues. Per the germline V gene, CDR1 is SGDLS and CDR2 is YYNGEE. Trimming took 4 bases from V and 2 from J, leaving 7 bases between them. The CDR3 coding sequence is TGTGCCAGCAGCTTACAAGCCTACAATGAGCAGTTCTTC. This translates into CASSLQAYNEQFF.

The chain couples TRBV28 to TRBJ2-3; D is unclear. The CDR3 sequence is 14 residues long. CDR1 and CDR2 from the germline V gene are MDHEN and SYDVKM. Trimming removed 8 bases from V and 0 bases from J, with 12 bases in between. Here the CDR3 reads CASSKITSTDTQYF. Written as DNA, the CDR3 is TGTGCCAGCTCTAAAATTACTAGCACAGATACGCAGTATTTT.

In this sample, this clone turned up many times. The V call is TRBV11-3, the J call TRBJ2-7; D perhaps matches TRBD2 (5 bases). The germline V gene encodes CDR1 SGHNT and CDR2 YENEEA. Between the trimmed V and J ends, which lost 5 bases and 3 bases, there was a span of 20 bases. CDR3 size: 16 residues. CDR3 sequence reads: CASSVISRAYYYEQYF. The CDR3, as DNA: TGTGCCAGCAGCGTTATATCGAGGGCCTATTACTACGAGCAGTACTTC.

The chain links TRBV5-1 to TRBJ2-3; TRBD2 is a possible D gene (5 bases). Per the germline V gene, CDR1 is SGHRS and CDR2 is YFSETQ. V shed 4 bases and J shed 5 bases, with 20 bases lying between them. This CDR3 spans 16 amino acids. The CDR3 loop is CASSPSMAEGRDTQYF. In DNA form, the CDR3 reads TGCGCCAGCAGCCCGAGCATGGCAGAAGGGAGAGATACGCAGTATTTT. Supplemented by reference TRBV5-1 and TRBJ2-3, the full variable domain reads KAGVTQTPRYLIKTRGQQVTLSCSPISGHRSVSWYQQTPGQGLQFLFEYFSETQRNKGNFPGRFSGRQFSNSRSEMNVSTLELGDSALYLCASSPSMAEGRDTQYFGPGTRLTVL.

A remark on this clone: One end of the junction fails to match germline, which may point to a read error. This chain joins TRBV6-7 and TRBJ2-7; D unclear. TRBV6-7 belongs to the ORF category, with a function that is uncertain. This CDR3 has 11 amino acids. CDR3 residues: CASGYDYEQYF. The CDR3 nucleotides are TGTGCCAGCGGTTACGACTACGAGCAGTACTTC.

The CDR3 DNA follows: TGTGCCATCCTCTTCCGAAACACCATATATTTT. This sequence encodes CAILFRNTIYF. The V gene is TRBV6-4, the J gene TRBJ1-3; D ambiguous. V lost 10 bases, J lost 5 bases, and 9 bases lay in between. Germline V gives CDR1 MRHNA, CDR2 SNTAGT. The CDR3 is 11 amino acids.

The table lists this clone with a few counts. The junction departs from germline at one end; a sequencing error may be responsible. The chain links TRBV6-8 to TRBJ2-3; the match to TRBD2 covers 13 bases. Per the germline V gene, CDR1 is MNHGY and CDR2 is SAAAGT. The CDR3 covers 15 residues. The CDR3 DNA reads TGTGCCATCAGTACGACTAGCGGGGGGACAGATACGCAGTATTTT. Translation: CAISTTSGGTDTQYF.

The V gene is TRBV6-8, the J gene TRBJ2-4, with 7 bases matching TRBD1. The CDR3 contains 17 residues. Germline-derived CDR1 and CDR2 are MNHGY and SAAAGT. V trimming: 6 bases; J trimming: 0 bases; junction bases outside the gene matches: 11. The CDR3 loop reads CASRENTGTAAKNIQYF. The CDR3 nucleotides are TGTGCCAGCAGAGAAAATACCGGGACAGCAGCCAAAAACATTCAGTACTTC.